The 5 T cell receptor beta chains below all came from one sample that was sequenced in a study of CD8 T cells in ankylosing spondylitis. General observations from the study: The study identified a TCR beta motif of roughly eight highly homologous variants that appeared characteristic of ankylosing spondylitis blood.

Their cognate antigens are unknown. TCRdb reprocessed the 5' RACE reads via MiXCR and lists one record per CDR3 protein. Among approximately 400,000 distinct CDR3 sequences listed, more than 15% were seen once. Sequenced sample: blood, either unsorted or a sorted T cell fraction (not recorded which). These receptors all come from a male donor with ankylosing spondylitis.

This clonotype was observed a handful of times. The chain has TRBV7-2 and TRBJ2-2, with 7 bases that match TRBD2. Trimming at V came to 4 bases and at J to 0 bases, leaving 5 bases not matched to a gene. The CDR3 sequence is 16 residues long. Germline V gene data show CDR1 as SGHTA and CDR2 as FQGNSA. CDR3 sequence reads: CASSSYSGANTGELFF. The CDR3, as DNA: TGTGCCAGCAGCTCCTACAGCGGGGCGAACACCGGGGAGCTGTTTTTT.

This clonotype came up a few times. The rearrangement joins TRBV7-2 to TRBJ1-1; D possibly corresponds to TRBD1 (6 bases). V was clipped by 0 bases and J by 10 bases, with 15 bases between them. The length of the CDR3 is 14 residues. Germline CDR1 is SGHTA and CDR2 is FQGNSA. This CDR3 reads CASSLAPAEGGAFF. As DNA, the CDR3 is TGTGCCAGCAGCTTAGCCCCCGCTGAGGGGGGAGCTTTCTTT.

The chain links TRBV10-3 to TRBJ1-2; no definite D call. This CDR3 is built from 13 residues. The germline V gene has CDR1 ENHRY and CDR2 SYGVKD. V was shortened by 2 bases and J by 3 bases, with 7 bases between the two germline ends. CDR3 amino acids: CAISERSDYGYTF. The CDR3 bases are TGTGCCATCAGTGAGAGGTCTGACTATGGCTACACCTTC.

The CDR3 nucleotides read TGTGCCAGCAGCTTGGACGCCGGGGTTTGGTATTTT. Translation: CASSLDAGVWYF. J is TRBJ2-3 and V is TRBV5-6; possibly TRBD2 for D (5 bases). CDR1 is SGHDT and CDR2 is YYEEEE in the germline V gene. The CDR3 sequence is 12 residues long. V was pared by 0 bases and J by 14 bases, with 13 bases between.

This clonotype has ten or more counts. DNA of the CDR3: TGCAGCGGGGTCGCGGGGGGAAGGTCCTACAATGAGCAGTTCTTC. It specifies CSGVAGGRSYNEQFF. J is TRBJ2-1 and V is TRBV29-1; 8 nucleotides line up with TRBD2. There are 15 residues in the CDR3. V lost 7 bases, J lost 1 base, and 9 bases stayed unmatched. Per germline, CDR1 SQVTM and CDR2 ANQGSEA.